This TCR beta chain was identified during a study of blood T cell repertoires in COVID-19. Study overall: There were acute and convalescent COVID-19 samples, and they came from the United States, Italy and Spain. Sources were T cells, B-cell-depleted T cells, or PBMCs; the material itself was cDNA or gDNA.

Researchers sorted participants into cohorts using their self-reported clinical history. Donors in Cohort 3 who had recovered were those with two negative PCRs, healthcare professional clearance, or resolution of their symptoms. The table lists this clone with a few counts. Germline V lookup: CDR1 SGHTA, CDR2 FQGNSA. The CDR3 has 14 residues. The J segment lost 5 bases and the V segment lost 6 bases, leaving 8 bases of the junction unmatched. Assay used: immunoSEQ multiplex PCR; TCRdb lists only in-frame clones, some missing. The table shows around 500,000 clones, with approximately 86% occurring only once.

The source of this sequence is a woman aged 55-69 years who had recovered from COVID-19. J is TRBJ2-5 and V is TRBV7-2; 8 nucleotides agree with TRBD2. Sample: PBMCs or T cells enriched from blood (not recorded which). CDR3 nucleotides: TGTGCCAGCAGTCTGACTAGCGTGGGTGAGACCCAGTACTTC. This translates into CASSLTSVGETQYF.